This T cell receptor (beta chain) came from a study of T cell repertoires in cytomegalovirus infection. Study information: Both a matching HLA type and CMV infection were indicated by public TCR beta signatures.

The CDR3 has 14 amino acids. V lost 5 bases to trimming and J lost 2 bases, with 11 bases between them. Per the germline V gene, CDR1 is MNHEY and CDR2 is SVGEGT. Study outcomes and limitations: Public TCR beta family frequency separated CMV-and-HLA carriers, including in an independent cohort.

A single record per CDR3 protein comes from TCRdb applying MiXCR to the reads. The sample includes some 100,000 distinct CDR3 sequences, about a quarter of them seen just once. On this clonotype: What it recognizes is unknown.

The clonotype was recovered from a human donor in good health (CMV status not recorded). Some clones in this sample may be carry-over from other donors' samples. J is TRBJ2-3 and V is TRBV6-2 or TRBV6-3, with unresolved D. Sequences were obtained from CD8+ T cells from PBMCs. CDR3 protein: CASSRRVLTDTQYF. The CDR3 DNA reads TGTGCCAGCAGTCGACGGGTCCTCACAGATACGCAGTATTTT.